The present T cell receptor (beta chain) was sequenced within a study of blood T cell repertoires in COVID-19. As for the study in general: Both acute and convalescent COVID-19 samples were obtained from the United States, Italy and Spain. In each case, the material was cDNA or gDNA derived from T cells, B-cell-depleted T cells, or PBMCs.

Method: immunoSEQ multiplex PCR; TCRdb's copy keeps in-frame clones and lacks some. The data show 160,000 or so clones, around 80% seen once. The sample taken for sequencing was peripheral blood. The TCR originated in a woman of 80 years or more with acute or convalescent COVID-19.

The chain's CDR3 is CASSQQGAAYEQYF. The CDR3 bases are TGTGCCAGCAGCCAACAGGGGGCTGCCTACGAGCAGTACTTC. The chain carries TRBV3-1 (or the pseudogene TRBV3-2) and TRBJ2-7, with 8 bases aligning to TRBD1. Trimming removed 2 bases from V and 2 bases from J; junction bases left unmatched: 2. There are 14 residues in the CDR3. Germline V gives CDR1 LGHDT, CDR2 YNNKEL (reference sequence).